The 21 T cell receptor beta chains reported below all come from one sample, sequenced in a study of PD-1 blockade in classical Hodgkin lymphoma. The assay was immunoSEQ multiplex PCR, and TCRdb's table has in-frame clones only and misses some. The sample contains 34,000 or so clones, roughly four fifths of which appear only once. The time point was: cycle 4 day 1 (C4D1), after six to seven weeks of nivolumab. With no exception, relapse followed autologous stem cell transplantation in all patients, and brentuximab vedotin exposure varied. The sequencing used peripheral blood mononuclear cells (PBMCs), collected before the fourth cycle of nivolumab. The source is a human donor with classical Hodgkin lymphoma.

Only a few counts were recorded for this clone. The genes are TRBV9 and TRBJ1-2; no clear D. CDR1 is SGDLS, CDR2 YYNGEE, per germline. The CDR3 is 14 amino acids. Trimming pared 4 bases from V and 0 bases from J, leaving 10 bases between. In DNA form, the CDR3 reads TGTGCCAGCAGCCGAGGACTTACTAACTATGGCTACACCTTC. This translates into CASSRGLTNYGYTF. Using reference TRBV9 and TRBJ1-2 for the parts outside the CDR3, the full variable domain is DSGVTQTPKHLITATGQRVTLRCSPRSGDLSVYWYQQSLDQGLQFLIQYYNGEERAKGNILERFSAQQFPDLHSELNLSSLELGDSALYFCASSRGLTNYGYTFGSGTRLTVV.

This rearrangement joins TRBV18 to TRBJ2-2; D unresolved. Germline V gives CDR1 KGHSH, CDR2 LQKENI. The CDR3 has 12 residues. V was clipped by 5 bases and J by 1 base, with 2 bases between them. The CDR3 loop reads CASSENTGELFF. The DNA for the CDR3 is TGTGCCAGCTCAGAGAACACCGGGGAGCTGTTTTTT.

This clone was seen a single time. The CDR3 DNA sequence: TGTGCCAGTAGTATAGTTGGGACGGGACAGCCCCAGCATTTT. The encoded protein is CASSIVGTGQPQHF. The chain carries TRBV19 and TRBJ1-5; TRBD1 is a possible D gene (5 bases). Trimming took 1 base from V and 7 from J, leaving 11 bases between them. This CDR3 comprises 14 residues. Germline assignment: CDR1 LNHDA and CDR2 SQIVND (reference sequence).

This chain links TRBV28 with TRBJ1-1; tentative D call: TRBD1 (6 bases). Germline V CDR1 and CDR2: MDHEN, SYDVKM. The CDR3 has 15 residues. With 8 bases removed from V and 4 bases from J, the gap between germline ends came to 20 bases. DNA of the CDR3: TGTGCCAGCGGGGGCCAGCCCAAACAATTCACTGAAGCTTTCTTT. Amino acid sequence: CASGGQPKQFTEAFF.

In regard to this clone: Within the sample, other DNA sequences also encode this same CDR3. This chain joins TRBV25-1 and TRBJ1-1; D is undetermined. The CDR3 runs 11 residues. Trimming cost V 7 bases and J 4 bases, with 7 bases left between them. The germline gives CDR1 MGHDK, CDR2 SYGVNS. The CDR3 sequence: CASNTGTEAFF. In nucleotides, the CDR3 is TGTGCCAGCAACACGGGCACTGAAGCTTTCTTT.

The V gene is TRBV28, the J gene TRBJ1-1; D gene uncertain. Between the trimmed V and J ends, which lost 5 bases and 1 base, there was a span of 14 bases. The CDR3 has 15 residues. CDR1 is MDHEN, CDR2 SYDVKM, per germline. DNA for the CDR3: TGTGCCAGCAGTCGCCACGGGCAGAAGAACACTGAAGCTTTCTTT. It codes for CASSRHGQKNTEAFF.

The chain combines TRBV10-3 with TRBJ1-2; TRBD1 is a possible D gene (5 bases). Trimming took off 0 bases at V and 4 bases at J, with 12 bases between the two ends. The germline gives CDR1 ENHRY, CDR2 SYGVKD. The CDR3 spans 15 residues. DNA for the CDR3: TGTGCCATCAGTGAGTCCATGGGGCCGGGCTATGGCTACACCTTC. Residues: CAISESMGPGYGYTF.

This rearrangement joins TRBV7-3 to TRBJ1-1, with D hard to call. The ends were cut back, 4 bases at V and 5 bases at J, with 14 bases in the middle. The CDR3 is 14 amino acids. Germline CDR1 is SGHTA and CDR2 is FQGTGA. The CDR3 spells CASSSRFSGTEAFF. The CDR3 DNA sequence: TGTGCCAGCAGCTCCAGATTTAGTGGGACTGAAGCTTTCTTT.

This chain joins TRBV6-5 and TRBJ2-3; tentative D call: TRBD2 (5 bases). Germline-derived CDR1 and CDR2 are MNHEY and SVGAGI. The CDR3 has 14 residues. V was trimmed by 6 bases and J by 2 bases, leaving 12 bases between them. The CDR3 DNA reads as TGTGCCAGCAGGCTAGACGGGGACACAGATACGCAGTATTTT. Translation: CASRLDGDTDTQYF.

This clone is termed medium-sized. The chain recombines TRBV5-6 with TRBJ1-2, with TRBD1 as a possible D gene (5 bases). The length of the CDR3 is 11 residues. With 3 bases removed from V and 7 bases from J, the gap between germline ends came to 7 bases. CDR1 and CDR2 (germline): SGHDT, YYEEEE. The CDR3, as DNA: TGTGCCAGCAGCTCCACAGGTGGCTACACCTTC. Protein sequence: CASSSTGGYTF.

The chain joins TRBV11-3 to TRBJ2-1; 10 nucleotides agree with TRBD2. Germline trimming cut 2 bases from V and 4 bases from J; bases unmatched to any gene: 2. Germline CDR1 is SGHNT and CDR2 is YENEEA. The CDR3 loop spans 15 amino acids. CDR3 residues: CASSLTSGTYNEQFF. For the CDR3, the DNA is TGTGCCAGCAGCTTAACTAGCGGGACGTACAATGAGCAGTTCTTC.

This clone was seen a single time. The chain is built from TRBV9 and TRBJ1-2; D is uncertain. V was trimmed by 4 bases and J by 7 bases, leaving 11 bases between them. The CDR3 length is 12 residues. Germline loops: CDR1 SGDLS, CDR2 YYNGEE. The CDR3 sequence is CASSQAAGGYTF. CDR3 in DNA: TGTGCCAGCAGCCAAGCCGCGGGTGGCTACACCTTC.

The chain couples TRBV2 to TRBJ1-1; D call uncertain. This CDR3 has 15 amino acids. Germline V gene data show CDR1 as SNHLY and CDR2 as FYNNEI. The germline V and J ends were trimmed by 6 bases and 2 bases, with 16 bases remaining between them. Here the CDR3 reads CASSPSGLFNTEAFF. The CDR3 DNA reads as TGTGCCAGCAGCCCAAGCGGACTCTTCAACACTGAAGCTTTCTTT.

In this sample, this clone turned up a few times. The chain uses TRBV4-1 and TRBJ2-1; D gene ambiguous. The CDR3 loop spans 13 amino acids. Trimming removed 1 base at V and 5 bases at J, with 6 bases between. CDR1 MGHRA and CDR2 YSYEKL come from the germline V gene. Here the CDR3 reads CASSQVPNNEQFF. CDR3 DNA sequence: TGCGCCAGCAGCCAAGTTCCCAACAATGAGCAGTTCTTC.

In nucleotides, the CDR3 is TGTGCCAGCAGTCCGACAGGAGAGTTCTATGGCTACACCTTC. Protein product: CASSPTGEFYGYTF. This sequence joins TRBV5-6 and TRBJ1-2; D might be TRBD1 (6 bases). The germline V gene has CDR1 SGHDT and CDR2 YYEEEE. V dropped 5 bases and J dropped 4 bases, with 15 bases sitting between them. CDR3 length: 14 residues.

The chain is built from TRBV4-3 and TRBJ1-3; D gene uncertain. This CDR3 has 15 residues. Germline V gene data show CDR1 as LGHNA and CDR2 as YSLEER. V was trimmed by 1 base and J by 1 base, leaving 8 bases between them. The CDR3 DNA is TGCGCCAGCAGCCAAGGGGTGGGGTCTGGAAACACCATATATTTT. It encodes CASSQGVGSGNTIYF.

The chain combines TRBV6-4 with TRBJ2-7, with 10 bases lining up with TRBD1. CDR1 is MRHNA, CDR2 SNTAGT, per germline. This CDR3 spans 16 amino acids. The V segment lost 6 bases and the J segment 3 bases; nucleotides outside the gene matches: 11. The CDR3 reads CASRRTGTGDRYEQYV. The CDR3 DNA reads TGTGCCAGCAGAAGAACCGGGACAGGGGACCGCTACGAGCAGTACGTC.

V is TRBV27 and J is TRBJ2-2, with a tentative D call TRBD2 (6 bases). Germline-derived CDR1 and CDR2 are MNHEY and SMNVEV (reference sequence). The CDR3 length is 13 residues. Trimming removed 3 bases at V and 7 bases at J, with 9 bases between. CDR3 sequence reads: CASSFSGGGELFF. In DNA form, the CDR3 reads TGTGCCAGCAGTTTCTCCGGGGGCGGGGAGCTGTTTTTT.

The chain links TRBV2 to TRBJ2-6; 7 bases are a match to TRBD2. The germline V gene has CDR1 SNHLY and CDR2 FYNNEI. CDR3 length equals 16 residues. CDR3 DNA sequence: TGTGCGACCCTAGTCGGGGGGAAGACTGGGGCCAACGTCCTGACTTTC. This sequence encodes CATLVGGKTGANVLTF.

The rearrangement links TRBV30 to TRBJ1-4, with 7 bases identical to TRBD1. CDR3 length equals 15 residues. V dropped 3 bases and J dropped 0; count of bases not matched to a gene: 4. Germline V lookup: CDR1 GTSNPN, CDR2 SVGIG (reference sequence). The CDR3 region has the DNA TGTGCCTGGAGCCGAGGGACAGCAACTAATGAAAAACTGTTTTTT. Its protein is CAWSRGTATNEKLFF. The complete variable domain, with remaining parts taken from reference TRBV30 and TRBJ1-4, reads SQTIHQWPATLVQPVGSPLSLECTVEGTSNPNLYWYRQAAGRGLQLLFYSVGIGQISSEVPQNLSASRPQDRQFILSSKKLLLSDSGFYLCAWSRGTATNEKLFFGSGTQLSVL.

V gene TRBV28 combines with J gene TRBJ1-2, with TRBD1 identical over 8 bases. Germline lookup yields CDR1 MDHEN and CDR2 SYDVKM. The CDR3 length is 14 residues. Trimming took 5 bases from V and 3 from J; bases not matched to a gene: 5. The CDR3, as DNA: TGTGCCAGCAGTGACAGGGGTCCAGACTATGGCTACACCTTC. This encodes CASSDRGPDYGYTF.